Below, one TCR beta chain is given with its context. These data belong to a study of cytomegalovirus exposure and HLA in healthy donors. V shed 5 bases and J shed 2 bases, with 12 bases lying between them. This CDR3 region has 14 residues. Germline lookup yields CDR1 MNHNS and CDR2 SASEGT. PCR used 60 Vbeta primers and 13 Jbeta primers. The protocol was immunoSEQ multiplex PCR, while the TCRdb copy is restricted to in-frame clones and leaves out a portion. The profile shows some 140,000 clones, roughly 71% of them singletons. The rearrangement joins TRBV6-1 to TRBJ1-2; a possible D gene is TRBD1 (6 bases). The sequenced material came from PBMCs. This clonotype was obtained from a woman aged 40 to 49 in good health and CMV-seronegative. The CDR3 sequence is CASSFEQGNYGYTF. CDR3 sequence (DNA): TGTGCCAGCAGTTTTGAACAGGGAAACTATGGCTACACCTTC.